This TCR beta chain was sequenced for a study of cytomegalovirus exposure and HLA in healthy donors. Study at large: In an earlier analysis, 95 million to 130 million unique TCR beta sequences were found from about 179 million T cells.

This clone has only a few counts. Its antigen is currently unknown. PCR involved 60 Vbeta and 13 Jbeta primers. Profiled with immunoSEQ multiplex PCR; TCRdb holds only in-frame clones, not every one. The sample holds around 160,000 clones, approximately 80% seen once. Findings and limits, study-wide: Trimming of TCR beta V- and J-genes showed a link, identified in a later analysis, to a missense DCLRE1C variant. Several of the most significant clusters appeared, in a later analysis, to be linked to common viral pathogens.

V was trimmed by 0 bases and J by 3 bases, leaving 15 bases between them. Germline-derived CDR1 and CDR2 are SQVTM and ANQGSEA. The CDR3 totals 15 residues. Sequencing input: PBMCs. This sequence joins TRBV29-1 and TRBJ2-7; tentative D call: TRBD1 (6 bases). This sequence originates from a man between 50 and 59 years old in good health and CMV-seropositive. CDR3 residues: CSVEEGDKTLYEQYF. The CDR3 nucleotides read TGCAGCGTTGAAGAAGGGGACAAGACCCTCTACGAGCAGTACTTC.